This is a list of T cell receptor beta chains from one sample in a study of blood T cell repertoires in COVID-19. TCRdb keeps only in-frame clones here, not all; method: immunoSEQ multiplex PCR. Of approximately 57,000 clones detected, approximately 87% appear once; the ten largest clones hold 4%. The sequencing input was peripheral blood. These receptors were collected from a man in his forties or fifties with acute or convalescent COVID-19. Both conserved end residues are part of each CDR3. D genes are given only for firm matches. Part of the rows lack a size; the others show once, few, many or a class for expanded clones.

clone_size,j_call,d_call,v_call,cdr3_nt,cdr3_aa
NA,TRBJ2-5,NA,TRBV7-2,TGTGCCAGCAGCCGTAGAGGGAAGGGGGGGGAGACCCAGTACTTC,CASSRRGKGGETQYF
NA,TRBJ1-1,NA,TRBV3-1/TRBV3-2,TGTGCCAGCAGCCTAGTCAGGGCTATGAACACTGAAGCTTTCTTT,CASSLVRAMNTEAFF
NA,TRBJ1-1,NA,TRBV25-1,TGTGCCAGCAGCCCACGGACAGCTGAAGCTTTCTTT,CASSPRTAEAFF
NA,TRBJ1-4,NA,TRBV19,TGTGCCAGTAGTACGCCGGGACAAGGTCCGGAAAAACTGTTTTTT,CASSTPGQGPEKLFF
once,TRBJ1-1,NA,TRBV28,TGTGCCAGTTCGGGACAATTGAACACTGAAGCTTTCTTT,CASSGQLNTEAFF
NA,TRBJ2-5,TRBD1,TRBV12-3/TRBV12-4,TGTGCCAGCAGCCAGACAGGGTCGGGGACCCAGTACTTC,CASSQTGSGTQYF
once,TRBJ1-6,NA,TRBV27,TGTGCCAGCAGTCAAAGGGGCTCACGGGGGAACTATAATTCACCCCTCCACTTT,CASSQRGSRGNYNSPLHF
NA,TRBJ2-7,TRBD2,TRBV28,TGTGCCAGCAGTTCACCGGGACTAGCCTACGAGCAGTACTTC,CASSSPGLAYEQYF
NA,TRBJ1-6,TRBD1,TRBV3-1/TRBV3-2,TGTGCCAGCAGCCAAGGGGCAGGGGGTAAAGATTCACCCCTCCACTTT,CASSQGAGGKDSPLHF
NA,TRBJ1-5,NA,TRBV12-3/TRBV12-4,TGTGCCAGCAGTTTGAGCCCGGGGCCCCAGCATTTT,CASSLSPGPQHF
NA,TRBJ1-5,TRBD1,TRBV27,TGTGCCAGCAGTGTGGGGACAGGGGGCGGCCATAGCAATCAGCCCCAGCATTTT,CASSVGTGGGHSNQPQHF
NA,TRBJ2-1,TRBD2,TRBV9,TGTGCCAGCAGCATAGGGGAGGGGAACAATGAGCAGTTCTTC,CASSIGEGNNEQFF
NA,TRBJ1-6,NA,TRBV12-3/TRBV12-4,TGTGCCAGCAGAATGGGGAGCTCACCCCTCCACTTT,CASRMGSSPLHF
once,TRBJ2-3,TRBD2,TRBV2,TGTGCCAGCAGTGGGAAGGGGACTAGCGGATTCACAGATACGCAGTATTTT,CASSGKGTSGFTDTQYF
many,TRBJ2-7,NA,TRBV20-1,TGCAGTGCTCTGAGGGCCTACGAGCAGTACTTC,CSALRAYEQYF
NA,TRBJ2-7,TRBD1,TRBV7-6,TGTGCCAGCAGCCTTACACCGGGACAGGGGTTGTTATACGAGCAGTACTTC,CASSLTPGQGLLYEQYF
NA,TRBJ1-1,NA,TRBV27,TGTGCCAGCGGCAGGGGGAACACTGAAGCTTTCTTT,CASGRGNTEAFF
NA,TRBJ2-7,NA,TRBV30,TGTGCCTGGAGTAAGGGGTTTAGCTCCTACGAGCAGTACTTC,CAWSKGFSSYEQYF
few,TRBJ2-1,TRBD2,TRBV4-1,TGCGCCAGCAGCCAAGTTCGGCTAGCGGGGCGCTACAATGAGCAGTTCTTC,CASSQVRLAGRYNEQFF
once,TRBJ2-7,NA,TRBV19,TGTGCCAGTAGTCCCGACAGCTACGAGCAGTACTTC,CASSPDSYEQYF
NA,TRBJ2-7,TRBD1,TRBV5-4,TGTGCCAGCAGCCCCGGACAGGGCCAAATCTACGAGCAGTACTTC,CASSPGQGQIYEQYF
few,TRBJ2-7,NA,TRBV7-9,TGTGCCAGCAGCTTCTCCGGCTACGAGCAGTACTTC,CASSFSGYEQYF
NA,TRBJ2-7,TRBD1,TRBV5-6,TGTGCCAGCAGCTCAGTAACAGGGGGTGAGCAGTACTTC,CASSSVTGGEQYF
NA,TRBJ2-6,TRBD1,TRBV19,TGTGCCAGTGCAGGGGGCGGATATACCTCTGGGGCCAACGTCCTGACTTTC,CASAGGGYTSGANVLTF
NA,TRBJ2-2,TRBD2,TRBV13,TGTGCCAGCAGCAACCGACTAGCGGGACTCGGCGGGGAGCTGTTTTTT,CASSNRLAGLGGELFF
few,TRBJ2-7,TRBD2,TRBV2,TGTGCCAGCAGTTCCTTTAGCGGGAAGGGATCCTACGAGCAGTACTTC,CASSSFSGKGSYEQYF
NA,TRBJ1-2,TRBD1,TRBV28,TGTGCCAGCAGTTTGGGAAACAGGGGCGGCTACACCTTC,CASSLGNRGGYTF
NA,TRBJ2-2,TRBD1,TRBV7-6,TGTGCCAGCAGCTTGGACAGGTCCGGGGAGCTGTTTTTT,CASSLDRSGELFF
NA,TRBJ1-6,NA,TRBV11-3,TGTGCCAGCAGCTTAGATCAACAGACTAATTCACCCCTCCACTTT,CASSLDQQTNSPLHF
NA,TRBJ1-1,NA,TRBV28,TGTGCCAGCAGATTTCAACAGGGGAACACTGAAGCTTTCTTT,CASRFQQGNTEAFF
NA,TRBJ2-1,TRBD1,TRBV7-9,TGTGCCAGCAGCGGCAGGGACAGCAATGAGCAGTTCTTC,CASSGRDSNEQFF
few,TRBJ1-5,NA,TRBV7-2,TGTGCCAGCAGCTTAGTAGCAGGCAATCAGCCCCAGCATTTT,CASSLVAGNQPQHF
NA,TRBJ2-6,TRBD2,TRBV20-1,TGCAGTGCTAGTGTACTAGCGGGCCAGTCTGGGGCCAACGTCCTGACTTTC,CSASVLAGQSGANVLTF
NA,TRBJ2-7,TRBD2,TRBV7-9,TGTGCCAGCAGCCGGCTAGCGGGAAAGGGCTACGAGCAGTACTTC,CASSRLAGKGYEQYF
once,TRBJ1-3,NA,TRBV30,TGTGCCTGGAGTCCGGACACGCGGAACACCATATATTTT,CAWSPDTRNTIYF
NA,TRBJ1-5,NA,TRBV2,TGTGCCAGCGCCGGGATCCTAAATCAGCCCCAGCATTTT,CASAGILNQPQHF
few,TRBJ2-1,TRBD2,TRBV5-6,TGTGCCAGCAGCTTGGCTCCTAGCGGGGGGCTAGACAATGAGCAGTTCTTC,CASSLAPSGGLDNEQFF
NA,TRBJ1-2,TRBD1,TRBV19,TGTGCCAGTCGAAAGAGGACAGGGGGCTTGGGAGGATTTGGCTACACCTTC,CASRKRTGGLGGFGYTF
NA,TRBJ1-5,TRBD1,TRBV19,TGTGCCAGTAGTAGAGGGGGCGGAGGCAATCAGCCCCAGCATTTT,CASSRGGGGNQPQHF
NA,TRBJ1-4,TRBD1,TRBV5-4,TGTGCCAGCAGTCCTGGACAGGGCTATGAAAAACTGTTTTTT,CASSPGQGYEKLFF
NA,TRBJ1-1,NA,TRBV7-6,TGTGCCAGCAGCTGGGAGGTCCGGGGCCCTGAAGCTTTCTTT,CASSWEVRGPEAFF
once,TRBJ2-1,TRBD1,TRBV5-1,TGCGCCAGCAGCTTGGACAGGGGGCTCTCCTACAATGAGCAGTTCTTC,CASSLDRGLSYNEQFF
NA,TRBJ1-2,NA,TRBV6-5,TGTGCCAGCGCAAGGGACACTACCTACTATGGCTACACCTTC,CASARDTTYYGYTF
once,TRBJ2-1,TRBD2,TRBV11-2,TGTGCCACCGAGCCGGGGGGGAATGAGCAGTTCTTC,CATEPGGNEQFF
few,TRBJ1-1,NA,TRBV10-3,TGTGCCATCGGGGGGGCGAACACTGAAGCTTTCTTT,CAIGGANTEAFF
NA,TRBJ1-4,NA,TRBV6-6,TGTGCCAGCAGCCGACTATTGGCAACTAATGAAAAACTGTTTTTT,CASSRLLATNEKLFF
NA,TRBJ1-1,NA,TRBV10-3,TGTGCCATCAGCCAAGTAAGGGAGGGGAGCACTGAAGCTTTCTTT,CAISQVREGSTEAFF
NA,TRBJ2-1,TRBD2,TRBV19,TGTGCCTCGGGGGGCGGGAGGGGCTACAATGAGCAGTTCTTC,CASGGGRGYNEQFF
once,TRBJ1-5,NA,TRBV30,TGTGCCTGGAGTCCCCTCGGGGTGGGAGACCAGCCCCAGCATTTT,CAWSPLGVGDQPQHF
once,TRBJ1-2,TRBD1,TRBV5-1,TGCGCCAGCAGATACGGACAGGGGGGTAGCTACACCTTC,CASRYGQGGSYTF
NA,TRBJ2-5,NA,TRBV5-5,TGTGCCAGCAGCAACCCGACAACGTTCAGGGAGACCCAGTACTTC,CASSNPTTFRETQYF
NA,TRBJ1-5,NA,TRBV25-1,TGTGCCAGCAGTGAATATCTACTGGCCACCCGAGGCCATCAGCCCCAGCATTTT,CASSEYLLATRGHQPQHF
NA,TRBJ2-3,TRBD2,TRBV7-2,TGTGCCAGCAGCTTAGGGGCAGCGGGGGGTCCTCTGGATACGCAGTATTTT,CASSLGAAGGPLDTQYF
NA,TRBJ1-1,NA,TRBV6-4,TGTGCCAGCAGCAGGGGTCAGGGAAACACTGAAGCTTTCTTT,CASSRGQGNTEAFF
NA,TRBJ1-5,TRBD1,TRBV6-2/TRBV6-3,TGTGCCAGCAGCTGGACAGGGTGGCATCAGCCCCAGCATTTT,CASSWTGWHQPQHF